The clone carrying this T cell receptor beta chain was found once. Its specificity is not known. This specimen belongs to a study of cytomegalovirus exposure and HLA in healthy donors. Overall study findings and caveats: According to an earlier analysis, most TCR beta V segments yielded productive rearrangements about 87% or about 30% of the time.

60 Vbeta and 13 Jbeta primers were used in PCR. Produced via immunoSEQ multiplex PCR; TCRdb's table is partial and in-frame only. The table has 95,000 to 120,000 clones, 60% to 80% seen once. V lost 4 bases to trimming and J lost 6 bases, with 21 bases between them. The germline V gene encodes CDR1 SGHRS and CDR2 YFSETQ. The CDR3 extends over 16 amino acids. The chain has TRBV5-1 and TRBJ2-3, with a weak D call TRBD2 (6 bases). The sample taken for sequencing was PBMCs. The origin of this receptor is a man between 18 and 29 years old in good health and CMV-seropositive. The CDR3 region is CASSGGSRGSRDTQYF. The CDR3 DNA sequence: TGCGCCAGCAGCGGGGGAAGTCGGGGGTCCCGGGATACGCAGTATTTT.